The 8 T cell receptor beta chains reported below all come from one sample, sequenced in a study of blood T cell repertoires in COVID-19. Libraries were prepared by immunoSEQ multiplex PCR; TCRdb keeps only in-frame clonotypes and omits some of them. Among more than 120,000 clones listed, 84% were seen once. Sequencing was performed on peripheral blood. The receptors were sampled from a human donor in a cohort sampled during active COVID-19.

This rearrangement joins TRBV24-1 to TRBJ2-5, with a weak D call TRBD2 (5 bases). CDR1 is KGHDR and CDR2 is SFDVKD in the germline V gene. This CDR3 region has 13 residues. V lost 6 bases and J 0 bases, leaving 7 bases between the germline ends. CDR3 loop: CATSSGYQETQYF. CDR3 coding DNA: TGTGCCACCAGTTCGGGGTACCAAGAGACCCAGTACTTC.

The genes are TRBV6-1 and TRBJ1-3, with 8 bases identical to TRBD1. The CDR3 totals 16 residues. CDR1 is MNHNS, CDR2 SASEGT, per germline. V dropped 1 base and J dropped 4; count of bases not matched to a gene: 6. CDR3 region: CASSEVEDRAGNTIYF. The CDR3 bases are TGTGCCAGCAGTGAAGTTGAGGACAGGGCCGGAAACACCATATATTTT.

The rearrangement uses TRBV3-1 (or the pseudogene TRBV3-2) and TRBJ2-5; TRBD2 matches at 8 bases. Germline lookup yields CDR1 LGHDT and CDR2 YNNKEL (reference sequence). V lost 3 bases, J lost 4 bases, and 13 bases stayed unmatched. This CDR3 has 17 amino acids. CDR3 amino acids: CASSHGNRGGVLETQYF. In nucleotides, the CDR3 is TGTGCCAGCAGCCATGGAAATCGGGGGGGCGTTCTAGAGACCCAGTACTTC.

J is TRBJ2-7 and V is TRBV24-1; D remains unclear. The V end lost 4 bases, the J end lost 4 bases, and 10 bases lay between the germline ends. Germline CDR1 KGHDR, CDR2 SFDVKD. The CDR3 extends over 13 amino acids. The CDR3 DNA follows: TGTGCCACCAGTGACGCTGCTAATTACGAGCAGTACTTC. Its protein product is CATSDAANYEQYF.

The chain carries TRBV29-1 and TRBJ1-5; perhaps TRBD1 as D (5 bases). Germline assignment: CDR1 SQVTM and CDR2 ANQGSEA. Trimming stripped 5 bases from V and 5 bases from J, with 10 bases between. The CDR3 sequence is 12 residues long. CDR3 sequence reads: CSVTTGDQPQHF. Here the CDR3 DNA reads TGCAGCGTTACGACGGGGGATCAGCCCCAGCATTTT.

CDR3 amino acids: CASSAEASGGPQETQYF. The CDR3 DNA reads as TGTGCCAGCAGCGCCGAGGCTAGCGGGGGCCCCCAAGAGACCCAGTACTTC. This chain uses TRBV7-8 with TRBJ2-5; 10 bases map to TRBD2. CDR1 and CDR2 (germline): SGHVS, FQNEAQ. Trimming at V came to 5 bases and at J to 1 base, leaving 10 bases not matched to a gene. CDR3 length: 17 residues.

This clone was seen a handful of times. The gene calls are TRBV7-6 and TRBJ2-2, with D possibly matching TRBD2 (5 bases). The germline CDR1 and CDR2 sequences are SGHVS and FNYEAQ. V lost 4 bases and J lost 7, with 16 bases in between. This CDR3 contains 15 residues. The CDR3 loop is CASSSQWESGGELFF. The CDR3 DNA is TGTGCCAGCAGCTCCCAATGGGAGTCAGGCGGGGAGCTGTTTTTT.

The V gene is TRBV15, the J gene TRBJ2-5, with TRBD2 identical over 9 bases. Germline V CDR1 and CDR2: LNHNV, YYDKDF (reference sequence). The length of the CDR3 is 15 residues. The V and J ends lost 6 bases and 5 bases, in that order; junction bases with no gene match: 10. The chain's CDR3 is CATSWAGGSMETQYF. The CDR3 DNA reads TGTGCCACCAGTTGGGCGGGAGGGTCTATGGAGACCCAGTACTTC.